The 19 T cell receptor beta chains reported below all come from one sample, sequenced in a study of Graves' ophthalmopathy and Graves' hyperthyroidism. TCR beta CDR3 amplification used RNA transcripts. Amplification began with first-round RT-PCR using HTBI primers, then second-round multiplex PCR was performed. TCRdb reprocessed the multiplex PCR reads via MiXCR and lists one record per CDR3 protein. This table has 580,000 or so distinct CDR3 sequences, just under 40% appearing once. Sequenced: peripheral blood or thyroid tissue (not recorded which). These receptors were collected from an adult man with Graves' hyperthyroidism.

At least ten counts were recorded for this clonotype. The rearrangement uses TRBV7-6 and TRBJ2-7; no reliable D call. V gave up 1 base and J gave up 6 bases, with 10 bases separating them. CDR1 SGHVS and CDR2 FNYEAQ come from the germline V gene. The CDR3 has 13 amino acids. This CDR3 is CASSLDGIREQYF. CDR3 coding DNA: TGTGCCAGCAGCTTAGATGGGATCCGCGAGCAGTACTTC.

This clonotype was counted ten times or more. The chain uses TRBV2 and TRBJ1-3; D might be TRBD1 (6 bases). V was pared by 5 bases and J by 7 bases, with 15 bases between. The CDR3 consists of 14 residues. Germline assignment: CDR1 SNHLY and CDR2 FYNNEI. CDR3 in DNA: TGTGCCAGCAGTCCCCGCGGGGGCCAGAACACCATATATTTT. Translating gives CASSPRGGQNTIYF.

The sample holds many counts of this clonotype. The chain employs TRBV6-2 or TRBV6-3 and TRBJ2-7; D not certain. Between the trimmed V and J ends, which lost 10 bases and 3 bases, there was a span of 10 bases. There are 11 residues in the CDR3. Per germline, CDR1 MNHEY and CDR2 SVGEGT. The CDR3 protein is CATGPRYEQYF. The CDR3 nucleotides are TGTGCCACCGGACCTCGCTACGAGCAGTACTTC.

V gene TRBV7-9 combines with J gene TRBJ2-7; 11 positions match TRBD2. Germline V gene sequence: CDR1 SEHNR, CDR2 FQNEAQ (reference sequence). With V trimmed by 6 bases and J by 2 bases, 18 bases remained unmatched. The CDR3 contains 19 residues. The CDR3 DNA is TGTGCCAGCAGTCCGACGACCCCCTTAGCGGGAGGGCCGGCCTACGAGCAGTACTTC. This codes for CASSPTTPLAGGPAYEQYF. The full variable domain, completed using reference TRBV7-9 and TRBJ2-7, is DTGVSQNPRHKITKRGQNVTFRCDPISEHNRLYWYRQTLGQGPEFLTYFQNEAQLEKSRLLSDRFSAERPKGSFSTLEIQRTEQGDSAMYLCASSPTTPLAGGPAYEQYFGPGTRLTVT.

The V call is TRBV30, the J call TRBJ2-7, with 7 bases that match TRBD1. The trim removed 5 bases at V and 3 bases at J, leaving 13 bases unmatched. CDR1 is GTSNPN and CDR2 is SVGIG in the germline V gene (reference sequence). This CDR3 contains 15 residues. The CDR3 region is CAWVPWGQPRYEQYF. The CDR3 DNA is TGTGCCTGGGTGCCTTGGGGACAGCCCCGCTACGAGCAGTACTTC.

The chain is built from TRBV10-3 and TRBJ2-7; 8 bases align to TRBD1. Germline V CDR1 and CDR2: ENHRY, SYGVKD. The trim removed 5 bases at V and 9 bases at J, leaving 12 bases unmatched. This CDR3 comprises 14 residues. In DNA, the CDR3 is TGTGCCATCAGTCCCGGGACAGGTAGTGCGGCGCAGTACTTC. Its translation: CAISPGTGSAAQYF.

This clonotype was seen many times. The chain uses TRBV6-6 and TRBJ1-2; D is undetermined. CDR1 is MNHNY and CDR2 is SVGAGI in the germline V gene (reference sequence). The CDR3 has 14 amino acids. Trimming shortened V by 3 bases and J by 0 bases, and 8 bases separated the two germline ends. The CDR3: CASSYGSANYGYTF. As DNA, the CDR3 is TGTGCCAGCAGTTATGGATCAGCTAACTATGGCTACACCTTC.

The chain links TRBV29-1 to TRBJ2-5; D remains unclear. The germline gives CDR1 SQVTM, CDR2 ANQGSEA. The CDR3 runs 12 residues. V was cut by 8 bases and J by 3 bases, with 13 bases left in between. The CDR3 region is CSFAGIKETQYF. Here the CDR3 DNA reads TGCAGCTTTGCTGGGATTAAAGAGACCCAGTACTTC.

This clonotype turned up a few times. The V gene is TRBV18, the J gene TRBJ2-7, with D possibly matching TRBD2 (5 bases). The CDR3 covers 14 residues. Germline V gives CDR1 KGHSH, CDR2 LQKENI. V gave up 4 bases and J gave up 4 bases, with 14 bases separating them. The CDR3 here is CASSRPGSMYEQYF. In DNA form, the CDR3 reads TGTGCCAGCTCACGTCCGGGATCGATGTACGAGCAGTACTTC.

CDR3 residues: CASSLTPGQGAAGYTF. CDR3 sequence (DNA): TGTGCCAGCAGCTTAACACCGGGACAGGGGGCGGCAGGCTACACCTTC. The chain combines TRBV7-6 with TRBJ1-2; 12 nucleotides line up with TRBD1. Germline V lookup: CDR1 SGHVS, CDR2 FNYEAQ. Trimming took 2 bases from V and 8 from J; bases not matched to a gene: 9. This CDR3 region has 16 residues.

CDR3 DNA: TGTGCCAGCAGTGAACACCCAGCGGGGAGCACAGATACGCAGTATTTT. Its protein product is CASSEHPAGSTDTQYF. The chain carries TRBV2 and TRBJ2-3, with 7 bases fitting TRBD2. There are 16 residues in the CDR3. Germline V gene sequence: CDR1 SNHLY, CDR2 FYNNEI. V dropped 2 bases and J dropped 0; count of bases not matched to a gene: 5.

The chain combines TRBV7-3 with TRBJ2-2; D gene unclear. V shed 7 bases and J shed 8 bases, with 5 bases lying between them. The CDR3 consists of 10 residues. The germline CDR1 and CDR2 sequences are SGHTA and FQGTGA. CDR3: CASIQGELFF. The CDR3 DNA is TGTGCCAGCATTCAGGGGGAGCTGTTTTTT.

This sequence joins TRBV7-8 and TRBJ1-3; D remains ambiguous. The CDR3 sequence is 14 residues long. Germline V gene sequence: CDR1 SGHVS, CDR2 FQNEAQ. Trimming took 2 bases from V and 3 from J, leaving 8 bases between them. The DNA of the CDR3 is TGTGCCAGCAGCTTAAAATTGGGTGGAAACACCATATATTTT. This translates into CASSLKLGGNTIYF.

This clonotype was counted at least ten times. The V gene is TRBV9, the J gene TRBJ1-1; D may be TRBD1 (6 bases). The V gene lost 4 bases and the J gene lost 5 bases, with 15 bases spanning the gap. The germline V gene encodes CDR1 SGDLS and CDR2 YYNGEE. There are 14 residues in the CDR3. The CDR3 region is CASSSGGSKTEAFF. The CDR3 coding sequence is TGTGCCAGCAGCTCTGGGGGCAGTAAGACTGAAGCTTTCTTT.

This rearrangement joins TRBV29-1 to TRBJ1-2, with D perhaps matching TRBD1 (5 bases). V shed 1 base and J shed 0 bases, with 9 bases lying between them. Looked up from germline, CDR1 is SQVTM and CDR2 is ANQGSEA. CDR3 length: 14 amino acids. CDR3 coding DNA: TGCAGCGTTGAAGTGGTGGACACTAACTATGGCTACACCTTC. This sequence encodes CSVEVVDTNYGYTF.

This clonotype appeared many times. The rearrangement uses TRBV20-1 and TRBJ1-5, with 9 bases identical to TRBD1. CDR3 length: 15 amino acids. J lost 3 bases, V lost 1 base, and 4 bases had no gene match. The germline CDR1 and CDR2 sequences are DFQATT and SNEGSKA (reference sequence). The CDR3 coding sequence is TGCAGTGCTAGAGGGACAGGGGTTTTCAATCAGCCCCAGCATTTT. Translated, it gives CSARGTGVFNQPQHF.

The chain employs TRBV10-2 and TRBJ2-7; tentative D call: TRBD2 (6 bases). Per germline, CDR1 WSHSY and CDR2 SAAADI. V gave up 5 bases and J gave up 5 bases, with 10 bases separating them. The CDR3 loop spans 12 amino acids. CDR3 in amino acids: CASSNTGDEQYF. DNA of the CDR3: TGCGCCAGCAGTAACACGGGAGACGAGCAGTACTTC.

This clonotype occurred many times. The J gene is TRBJ1-2, the V gene TRBV12-3 or TRBV12-4, with D perhaps matching TRBD1 (5 bases). V was cut by 6 bases and J by 4 bases, with 18 bases left in between. CDR3 size: 15 residues. The CDR3 nucleotides are TGTGCCAGCAGCTCGCTCCCCGGGACGTCCTATGGCTACACCTTC. It is translated as CASSSLPGTSYGYTF.

About this clonotype: This may come from a read error, since a much larger clone is one base off. The V call is TRBV9, the J call TRBJ1-2; 7 positions match TRBD1. The CDR3 sequence is 14 residues long. V lost 4 bases and J lost 5; bases outside the gene matches: 8. Germline CDR1 SGDLS, CDR2 YYNGEE. CDR3: CASSIGGPLYGYTF. The CDR3 nucleotides read TGTGCCAGCAGCATAGGGGGCCCCCTTTATGGCTACACCTTC. Filled out from reference TRBV9 and TRBJ1-2, the complete variable domain reads DSGVTQTPKHLITATGQRVTLRCSPRSGDLSVYWYQQSLDQGLQFLIQYYNGEERAKGNILERFSAQQFPDLHSELNLSSLELGDSALYFCASSIGGPLYGYTFGSGTRLTVV.